This TCR beta chain comes out of a study of blood T cell repertoires in COVID-19. The wider study: COVID-19 samples from acute and convalescent phases originated in the United States, Italy and Spain. T cells, B-cell-depleted T cells, or PBMCs supplied cDNA or gDNA.

The CDR3 loop spans 15 amino acids. V gave up 1 base and J gave up 13 bases, with 22 bases separating them. Germline values: CDR1 SGHTA, CDR2 FQGNSA. Original data processing: It was from reference gene primer amplification that nucleated cell counts were estimated. Method: immunoSEQ multiplex PCR; TCRdb's copy keeps in-frame clones and lacks some. That table is the source of V, J and clone size, and D and trimming were worked out from the DNA. The data show roughly 410,000 clones, around 87% seen once. Patients of the Seattle cohort, enrolled during active infection, were followed longitudinally. The sequence derives from a woman aged 55-69 years with COVID-19, enrolled during active disease. The chain carries TRBV7-2 and TRBJ1-1, with a weak D call TRBD1 (6 bases). Input material: peripheral blood. The CDR3 reads CASSLGAMTQGLVFF. As DNA, the CDR3 is TGTGCCAGCAGCTTAGGGGCGATGACACAGGGTTTAGTTTTCTTT.